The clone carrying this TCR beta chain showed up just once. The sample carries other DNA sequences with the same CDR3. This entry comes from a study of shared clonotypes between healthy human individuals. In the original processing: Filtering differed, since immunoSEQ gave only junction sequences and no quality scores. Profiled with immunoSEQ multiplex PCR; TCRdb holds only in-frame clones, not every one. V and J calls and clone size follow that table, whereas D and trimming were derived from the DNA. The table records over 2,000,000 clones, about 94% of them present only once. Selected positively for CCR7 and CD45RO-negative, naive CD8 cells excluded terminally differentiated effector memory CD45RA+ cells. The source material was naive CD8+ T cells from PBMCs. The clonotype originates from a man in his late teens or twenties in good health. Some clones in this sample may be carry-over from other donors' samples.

The CDR3 protein is CASSVGGLGEQYF. The CDR3 coding sequence is TGTGCCAGCAGCGTTGGGGGCCTGGGGGAGCAGTACTTC. V usage is TRBV9 and J usage is TRBJ2-7, with D possibly TRBD1 on 6 matching bases. The CDR3 runs 13 residues. In germline, CDR1 is SGDLS, CDR2 YYNGEE. V lost 2 bases to trimming and J lost 7 bases, with 13 bases between them.